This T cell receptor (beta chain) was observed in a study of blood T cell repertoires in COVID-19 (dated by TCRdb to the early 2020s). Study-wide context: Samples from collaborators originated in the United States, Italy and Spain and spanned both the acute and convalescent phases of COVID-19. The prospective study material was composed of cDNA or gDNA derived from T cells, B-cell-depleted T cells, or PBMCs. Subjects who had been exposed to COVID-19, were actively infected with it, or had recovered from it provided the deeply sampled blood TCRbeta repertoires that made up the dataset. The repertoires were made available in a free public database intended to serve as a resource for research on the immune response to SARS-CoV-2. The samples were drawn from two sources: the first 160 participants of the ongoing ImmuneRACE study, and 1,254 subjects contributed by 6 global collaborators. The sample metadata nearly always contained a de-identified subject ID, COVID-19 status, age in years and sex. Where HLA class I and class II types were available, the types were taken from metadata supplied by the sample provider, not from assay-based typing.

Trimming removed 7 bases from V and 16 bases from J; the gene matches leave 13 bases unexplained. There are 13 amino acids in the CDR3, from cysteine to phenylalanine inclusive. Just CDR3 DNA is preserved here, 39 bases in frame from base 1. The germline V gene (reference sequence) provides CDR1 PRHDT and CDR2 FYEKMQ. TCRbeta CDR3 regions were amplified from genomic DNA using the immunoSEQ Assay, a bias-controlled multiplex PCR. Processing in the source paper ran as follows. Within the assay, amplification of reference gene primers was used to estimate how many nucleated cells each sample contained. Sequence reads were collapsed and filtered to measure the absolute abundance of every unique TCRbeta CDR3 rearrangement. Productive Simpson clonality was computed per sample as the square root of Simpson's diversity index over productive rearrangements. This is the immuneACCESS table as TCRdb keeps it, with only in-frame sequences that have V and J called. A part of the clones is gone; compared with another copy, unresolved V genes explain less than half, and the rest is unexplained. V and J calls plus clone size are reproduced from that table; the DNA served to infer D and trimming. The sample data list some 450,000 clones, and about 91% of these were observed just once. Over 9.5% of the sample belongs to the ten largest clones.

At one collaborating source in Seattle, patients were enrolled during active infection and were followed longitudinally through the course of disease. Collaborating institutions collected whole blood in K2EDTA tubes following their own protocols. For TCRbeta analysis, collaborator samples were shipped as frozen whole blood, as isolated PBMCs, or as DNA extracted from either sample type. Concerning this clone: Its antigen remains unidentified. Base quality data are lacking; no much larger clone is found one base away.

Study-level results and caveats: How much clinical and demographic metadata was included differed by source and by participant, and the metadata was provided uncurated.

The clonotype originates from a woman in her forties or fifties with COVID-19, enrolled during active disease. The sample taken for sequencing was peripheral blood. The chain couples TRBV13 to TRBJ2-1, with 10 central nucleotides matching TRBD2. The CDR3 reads CASIDGSGGAPFF. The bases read TGTGCCAGCATCGACGGCAGCGGGGGGGCGCCATTCTTC.